This T cell receptor (beta chain) was recorded in a study of response to subunit inactivated influenza vaccine listed by TCRdb under 2018. With regard to the full study: Deep quantitative profiling of the T cell receptor repertoire was used in the study to follow responses to a trivalent subunit inactivated influenza vaccine. Overall study results and their limits: The authors suggested that each seasonal influenza vaccination may recruit only a limited number of new T cells.

Remarks on this clonotype: The clone's antigen remains unknown. The sample holds no much larger clone one base away, and base qualities are not on file.

At the junction V is shortened by 7 bases and J by 2 bases; bases outside the gene matches: 2. The CDR3 covers 13 residues, taking in both the cysteine and the phenylalanine. Only the CDR3 part of the read is kept: 39 bases, read in frame from the first base. CDR1 and CDR2 (MDHEN, SYDVKM) derive from the germline V gene. The library was built by means of RT-PCR. Data came from an Illumina HiSeq 2500. TCRdb reprocessing: public reads trimmed at Q25 with fastp, clones called with MiXCR, in-frame beta chains kept. Records with the same CDR3 protein are collapsed into one entry carrying the most frequent genes and DNA. Here the sample has roughly 150,000 distinct CDR3 sequences; approximately 10% occur a single time. The ten largest clones represent 9.5% to 15% of the sample. The label giving this sample's time point can be read as: around 42 days after influenza vaccine administration.

The rearrangement combines TRBV28 with TRBJ2-1, with 7 bases aligning to TRBD2. This sequence was found in a man aged 45-60 years who received an inactivated influenza vaccine. Donor details come from another sample of the same person, matched by shared clones. The sample was non-naive T cells sorted from PBMCs, taken about 6 weeks after vaccination. The meaning of the sample's cell subset or site label: memory T cell fraction. The DNA sequence is given as TGTGCCAGCAAGCGGGGTGCCTACAATGAGCAGTTCTTC. It encodes CASKRGAYNEQFF.